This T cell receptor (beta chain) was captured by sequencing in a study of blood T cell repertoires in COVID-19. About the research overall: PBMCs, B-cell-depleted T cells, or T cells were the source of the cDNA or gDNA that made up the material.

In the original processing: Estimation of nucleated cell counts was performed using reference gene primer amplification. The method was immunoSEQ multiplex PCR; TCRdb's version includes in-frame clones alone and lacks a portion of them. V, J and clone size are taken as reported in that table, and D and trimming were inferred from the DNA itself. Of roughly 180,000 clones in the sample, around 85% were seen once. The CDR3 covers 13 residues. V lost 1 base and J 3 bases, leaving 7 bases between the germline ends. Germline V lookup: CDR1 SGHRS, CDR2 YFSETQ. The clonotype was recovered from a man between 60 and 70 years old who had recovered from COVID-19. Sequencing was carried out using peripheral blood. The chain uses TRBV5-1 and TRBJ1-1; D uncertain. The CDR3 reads CASSLTGYTEAFF. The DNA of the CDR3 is TGCGCCAGCAGCTTGACGGGGTACACTGAAGCTTTCTTT. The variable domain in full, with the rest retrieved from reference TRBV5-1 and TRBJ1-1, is KAGVTQTPRYLIKTRGQQVTLSCSPISGHRSVSWYQQTPGQGLQFLFEYFSETQRNKGNFPGRFSGRQFSNSRSEMNVSTLELGDSALYLCASSLTGYTEAFFGQGTRLTVV.